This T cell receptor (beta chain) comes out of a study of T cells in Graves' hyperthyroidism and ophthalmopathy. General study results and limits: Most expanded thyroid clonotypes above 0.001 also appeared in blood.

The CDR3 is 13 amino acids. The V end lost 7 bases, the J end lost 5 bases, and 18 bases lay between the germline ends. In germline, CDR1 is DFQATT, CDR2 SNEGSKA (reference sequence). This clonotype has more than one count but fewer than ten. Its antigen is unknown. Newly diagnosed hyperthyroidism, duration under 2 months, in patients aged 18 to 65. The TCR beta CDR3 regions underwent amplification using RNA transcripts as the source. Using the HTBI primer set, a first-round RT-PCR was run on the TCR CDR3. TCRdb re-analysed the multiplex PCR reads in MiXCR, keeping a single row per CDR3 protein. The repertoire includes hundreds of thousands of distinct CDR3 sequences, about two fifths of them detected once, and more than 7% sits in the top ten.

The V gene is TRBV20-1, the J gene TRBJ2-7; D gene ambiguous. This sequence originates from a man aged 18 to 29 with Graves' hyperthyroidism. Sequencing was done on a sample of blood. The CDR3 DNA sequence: TGCAGTGTGAGTGCTGCAGGACCCCACGAGCAGTACTTC. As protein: CSVSAAGPHEQYF.